This section outlines one T cell receptor beta chain sequence together with its context. This clone's antigen is unknown. The sample belongs to a study of cytomegalovirus exposure and HLA in healthy donors (dated by TCRdb to the late 2010s). Study-wide context: According to an earlier analysis of 587 of the donors, 200 million or so T cells yielded over 90 million unique TCR beta sequences and about 300 Gb of sequence data. Among 398 genotyped donors of the cohort, an average of approximately 240,000 unique TCR beta nucleotide sequences were sequenced per donor, around a sixth of them non-productive. Every repertoire in the discovery cohort had been generated on one and the same sequencing platform. Because of strong linkage in the cohort, roughly five DR-DQ haplotypes were treated as single units for association and clustering. An early release covering roughly 600 HLA-typed donors comprised roughly 300 gigabases of sequencing data and tens of millions of unique TCR sequences. Typing coverage varied by locus: roughly 629-630 donors for A, B, C, DRB1 and DQB1; 500 to 550 for DQA1; approximately 570 for DPA1; around 490 for DPB1. Donor age, sex, ethnicity and CMV serostatus were collected together with the repertoire data. Of the roughly 410 genotyped donors, 70% to 90% were placed in the genetic ancestry cluster associated with self-reported Caucasian donors. The study was designed to test whether signatures of past pathogen exposure could be identified by cataloging public T cell receptors. An earlier analysis of 500 to 750 of the donors applied high-throughput TCR beta sequencing to assess whether each TCR beta V gene segment acted as functional or pseudogenic. High-throughput TCR immunosequencing, statistical association of individual TCRs with disease status, and machine learning were combined to predict cytomegalovirus infection status. Class I and class II HLA loci were covered by the typing at four-digit resolution. Rather than drawing on any new phenotypic data, the later analysis identified candidate immune exposures from TCR beta sequences and the way those sequences occurred across donors. In a later analysis, previously published TCR beta repertoires from 550 to 700 donors were re-analyzed and high-resolution HLA genotyping was added so that TCR occurrence patterns could be studied. The study profiled the T cell repertoires of 500 to 800 subjects by immunosequencing and related them to cytomegalovirus serostatus. Along with the approximately 700-subject first cohort, a separate validation cohort of 120 different subjects was used. A later genetic analysis used genome-wide SNP genotypes for about three fifths of the roughly 700 donors, treating that subset as a discovery cohort.

The library was generated by the immunoSEQ multiplex PCR assay. The multiplex PCR relied on a mix of 60 forward primers for TCR Vbeta segments and 13 reverse primers for TCR Jbeta segments. The CDR3 region of rearranged TCR beta genes was amplified from genomic DNA by a multiplex PCR assay. Amplified TCR beta libraries were sequenced as 87-base-pair reads on the Illumina HiSeq System. The source study handled its data this way. In a later analysis, roughly 80 million unique TCR beta chains were counted across the roughly 610 repertoires, and about 9.9 million of these chains were shared by at least two donors. A nearest-neighbor algorithm error-corrected the raw reads and collapsed the reads into unique sequences, merging closely related sequences to remove PCR and sequencing errors. Alignment of CDR3 sequences to IMGT reference sequences was used to assign V, D and J gene segments. For a sequence to be retained, at least a six-nucleotide match to both a V gene segment and a J gene segment was required. A rearrangement counted as productive if the CDR3 had no stop codons and remained in frame with V and J, and every other rearrangement counted as non-productive. Following IMGT convention, CDR3 was defined as the stretch from the second conserved V-encoded cysteine to the conserved J-encoded phenylalanine. The earlier analysis of 550 to 650 of the donors excluded any sequence lacking an unambiguous match to a single V gene segment. An earlier analysis of approximately 590 of the donors classified V segments as functional when productive rearrangements were above 56.7% and as segregating when the standard deviation between donors was above 5%. A statistical classification framework was built to diagnose cytomegalovirus status from the catalog of TCR beta chain sequences. V and J gene assignment, in a later analysis, came from comparing TCR nucleotide sequences with IMGT/GENE-DB human TR gene sequences. Using the TCRdist pipeline, a later analysis assigned CDR3 sequences along with most-parsimonious VDJ recombination scenarios. In a later analysis, every TCR beta chain was defined by the combination of its CDR3 amino acid sequence and its V-gene family, and reads without a unique V-gene family were dropped. To address suspected cross-contamination and a sequencing artifact, a later analysis removed a few hundred highly shared, low-generation-probability nucleotide sequences. In a later analysis, a clonal expansion index was calculated for each public chain from normalized within-repertoire ranks of inferred template counts. In a later analysis, generation probabilities were computed using a VDJ recombination model fitted to out-of-frame rearrangements, and the results were checked against IGoR. Hypergeometric tests were used in a later analysis to score TCR-TCR, TCR-HLA and TCR-CMV co-occurrence, with a repertoire-size bias correction applied to the TCR pairs. To estimate false discovery rates, a later analysis permuted the HLA or CMV assignments 20 times. In a later analysis, co-occurring TCRs were grouped with DBSCAN, and TCRdist sequence similarity was added when clustering was performed within HLA-allele-positive subsets. Repertoires with fewer than 30,000 or more than 120,000 public chains, plus five repertoires with anomalous nucleotide sharing, were excluded from co-occurrence clustering. Drawn from immuneACCESS, this table holds only the in-frame rearrangements with V and J called that TCRdb kept. Clones are partly lost; checked studies trace under half to an unresolved V gene and leave the rest unexplained. D and trimming come from the DNA, and the V and J calls and clone size come from that table. The sample's clone listing holds 130,000 to 150,000 clones. The top ten clones comprise under 2% of the sample.

The cohort consisted of hundreds of healthy bone marrow donors. All cohort members were sampled while nominally healthy, although unrecorded immune exposures were likely present. The donor was CMV seronegative and belonged to the group of under 400 seronegative cohort members. Every donor gave a peripheral blood sample, and the peripheral blood mononuclear cells from that sample were used for TCR beta sequencing. Genomic DNA was extracted from the blood cell samples with the Qiagen DNeasy Blood Extraction Kit. The full study reports these points: In a later analysis, most CMV-associated TCR beta chains were found to appear HLA-restricted, with HLA associations seemingly driven largely by CMV exposure. Correlated functional status among segregating V segments might be attributable to linkage disequilibrium, but an unknown experimental factor could not be ruled out. Sequencing depth was assumed to be roughly uniform across donors in the presence/absence analyses, though that assumption may not hold. When HLA alleles, especially DR and DQ, strongly co-occurred, attributing TCR associations to individual alleles was difficult. The earlier analysis of 587 of the donors excluded around 17 rarely observed V segments, including chromosome 9 orphons, because counts were too low. According to a later analysis, parvovirus B19, influenza, CMV and Epstein-Barr virus appeared linked to several top co-occurrence clusters. Because HLA typing was unavailable for some donors at each locus, only the typed subset was used in association tests. In vitro tests confirmed that three of the cytomegalovirus-associated TCR beta chains recognize cytomegalovirus antigens. Some IMGT-functional V segments, including TRBV6-2 and TRBV6-3, could not be told apart with the 87-base-pair reads, so those segments were excluded. A later analysis found that HLA-associated TCR beta chains were more clonally expanded and had lower generation probabilities than equally common non-associated chains. V-gene and J-gene trimming of TCR beta chains was associated with a missense DCLRE1C variant in a later genetic analysis, and the association was replicated in an independent cohort. A later analysis found that TCR association rates varied across HLA loci, with DRB1 alleles showing the most associated TCRs and HLA-C alleles the fewest. A total of fewer than 200 TCR beta chains were listed by the study as associated with cytomegalovirus. In this cohort, only TCR beta chains were sequenced, and detectable features were limited by the absence of alpha or paired-chain data. A further reported finding was that TCR beta sequences accurately predicted the HLA-A and HLA-B alleles for most subjects in the first cohort. Immune exposure information for the cohort was limited to CMV serostatus. It was suggested by the authors that the approach could potentially be generalized to other disease states and immunological phenotypes. A later analysis associated some 17,000 TCR beta sequences with specific HLA alleles at a false discovery rate of 0.05. In an earlier analysis of approximately 590 of the donors, most TCR beta V segments appeared in productive rearrangements about 90% or about 30% of the time, broadly matching IMGT annotations. The classifier was reported to diagnose cytomegalovirus status with high specificity and sensitivity in both the original and validation cohorts. Across donors, most TCR sequences were observed very rarely, whereas some public TCRs were present in many individuals. In a later genetic analysis, fewer N-insertions in productive TCRs were reported among donors in an Asian-associated ancestry cluster than the approximately 710-donor mean. A cluster of highly shared sequence variants was judged likely to be a technical artifact of the sequencing pipeline.

Its CDR3 holds 15 amino acids, cysteine through phenylalanine. Of the read, only the CDR3 DNA is kept; its 45 bases are in frame from base 1. Sequences MGHDK (CDR1) and SYGVNS (CDR2) are obtained from the germline V gene. The junction shows trimming of 4 bases on V and 2 bases on J, plus 13 bases between the germline ends. The sequence derives from a woman between 45 and 60 years old in good health and CMV-seronegative. The V gene is TRBV25-1 and the J gene is TRBJ2-3; 5 matching bases give a weak D call of TRBD1. What was sequenced was PBMCs. The DNA reads as follows: TGTGCCAGCAGTGTGACAGCTTCATACACAGATACGCAGTATTTT. Its translation is CASSVTASYTDTQYF.